This T cell receptor beta chain was captured by sequencing in a study of OX40 agonist ivuxolimab in advanced cancers. Study results and caveats: Partly responding patients at 0.1-3.0 mg/kg showed some of the smallest clonal expansion. Clonal expansion by week 6 occurred in CD4+ and CD8+ blood T cells (at 0.1 to 3.0 mg/kg).

The cohort excluded patients with autoimmune disease history or systemic immunosuppression. Sequencing was performed with immunoSEQ multiplex PCR; in TCRdb, only in-frame clones are kept and a portion is missing. The sample consists of some 50,000 clones, 60% to 80% of them appearing once. Trimming took 4 bases from V and 0 from J; bases not matched to a gene: 5. The CDR3 extends over 16 amino acids. CDR1 is SEHNR and CDR2 is FQNEAQ in the germline V gene (reference sequence). In the case of this clone: As yet, its antigen is unknown.

Sequences were derived from CD4+ or CD8+ T cells sorted from blood, sampled in a trial of the OX40 agonist ivuxolimab. The sequence came from an adult with an advanced solid tumor such as melanoma, head and neck, liver or kidney cancer. The gene calls are TRBV7-9 and TRBJ2-1; 8 positions agree with TRBD2. The CDR3 reads CASSSPSGLSYNEQFF. Here the CDR3 DNA reads TGTGCCAGCAGCTCCCCTAGCGGGCTCTCCTACAATGAGCAGTTCTTC.